The T cell receptor beta chain described here comes from a study of tumor-infiltrating lymphocytes in primary liver carcinoma. Overall study context: Patients, male and female, were 30 to 69 years old. Whole-study results and caveats: Blood had a significantly lower top-250-clone fraction than tumors did (p = 0.039).

A remark on this clonotype: The antigen is undetermined. One junction end disagrees with the germline gene, perhaps due to a read error.

The V gene's germline CDR1 is SGHDT and CDR2 YYEEEE. The CDR3 has 14 amino acids. Co-extracting RNA and DNA was done with about 18-33 mg of unsorted bulk tissue as input. Researchers generated TCR beta cDNA from roughly 500 ng of total RNA, relying on a constant-region primer. Libraries of TCR beta came from three nested multiplex PCR rounds with slightly modified ARM-PCR. Researchers ran the first two PCR rounds for about 11 cycles each with TRBV1-TRBV30 forward primers and a C-beta reverse primer. TCRdb called the multiplex PCR reads again in MiXCR, with one record for every CDR3 protein. Here the sample spans around 50,000 distinct CDR3 sequences, over 70% being singletons.

V usage is TRBV5-6 and J usage is TRBJ2-7, with D possibly TRBD1 on 5 matching bases. Sequences were obtained from liver tumor tissue from sampling region 3. Subset of the sample: tumor region T3, left-lateral pole. The receptor's source is a man in his forties or fifties with primary liver carcinoma and hepatitis B virus infection. The CDR3 DNA is TGTGCCAGCACCCGGACATGTCAACCCTACGGGCAGTACTTC. It translates to CASTRTCQPYGQYF.